The text below deals with one T cell receptor beta chain. Its target is not known. This may arise from a read error, as a much more abundant clone is one base away. This CDR3 spans 16 amino acids. TCRdb independently ran MiXCR on the reads; one entry per CDR3 protein. The sample includes approximately 1,000,000 distinct CDR3 sequences, approximately 30% seen only once; the top ten take around an eighth. This sample was taken from a study of T cell repertoires in cytomegalovirus infection. Study in general: The study used recently identified HLA-C-restricted and well-studied HLA-B-restricted CMV epitopes. Evidence of both CMV infection and a matching HLA type came from public TCR beta signatures. Points from the study as a whole: Identification of carriers of CMV plus the relevant HLA was performed using cumulative public TCR beta family frequency. CMV-specific TCR beta clonotypes restricted by HLA-C dominated the ex vivo response.

The sample here was cultured CD8+ T cells from PBMCs, taken from culture after CMV antigen stimulation. V gene TRBV12-3 or TRBV12-4 combines with J gene TRBJ1-5; TRBD1 matches 9 bases. This sequence originates from a human donor in good health (CMV status not recorded). Some clones in this sample may be carry-over from other donors' samples. For the CDR3, the DNA is TGTGCCAGCAGTCCCAAGGACAGGGGAAGCAATCAGCCCCGGCATTTT. Translation: CASSPKDRGSNQPRHF.